This TCR beta chain stems from a study of blood T cell repertoires in COVID-19 (TCRdb year 2020). Notes on the research overall: The collaborator samples originated in the United States, Italy and Spain and spanned the acute and convalescent phases of COVID-19. The material from the prospective study consisted of cDNA or gDNA derived from T cells, B-cell-depleted T cells, or PBMCs. The dataset comprised deeply sampled blood TCRbeta repertoires from subjects exposed to, actively infected with, or recovered from COVID-19. The repertoires were released in a freely available public database meant as a resource for research on the immune response to SARS-CoV-2. Samples came from the ongoing ImmuneRACE study (first 160 participants) plus 1,254 subjects from 6 global collaborators. The sample metadata nearly always contained a de-identified subject ID, COVID-19 status, age in years and sex. Where HLA class I and class II types were available, the types were taken from metadata supplied by the sample provider, not from assay-based typing. Study-wide findings and limitations: How much clinical and demographic metadata was included differed by source and by participant, and the metadata was provided uncurated.

TCRbeta CDR3 regions were amplified from genomic DNA using the immunoSEQ Assay, a bias-controlled multiplex PCR. Regarding the original processing steps: Nucleated cell counts per sample were estimated from amplification of reference gene primers within the assay. To quantify the absolute abundance of each unique TCRbeta CDR3 rearrangement, sequence reads were collapsed and filtered. For each sample, productive Simpson clonality was calculated by taking the square root of Simpson's diversity index across productive rearrangements. As stored in TCRdb, this immuneACCESS dataset retains in-frame rearrangements with V and J assigned. A fraction of the clones does not appear; measured against another copy, unresolved V genes explain less than half of the discrepancy, and the remainder lacks a known reason. V and J calls and clone size are those listed in that table; D and trimming were worked out from the DNA. For this sample the table gives tens of thousands of clones, of which roughly nine tenths were detected only once. Of the sample, approximately 4% is held by the ten largest clones.

Remarks on this clone: Its antigen has not been determined. Base qualities were left out, and no much larger clone turns up one base away.

V trim: 8 bases; J trim: 3 bases; unmatched bases: 9. CDR1 and CDR2, looked up from the germline V gene (reference sequence), are LNHDA and SQIVND. The CDR3 has 15 amino acids, counting the end cysteine and phenylalanine. The DNA shown is the 45-base CDR3, in frame from base 1. The collaborating institutions used their own protocols to collect whole blood in K2EDTA tubes. For TCRbeta analysis, collaborators shipped samples as frozen whole blood, isolated PBMCs, or DNA extracted from either of those sample types. The receptor was isolated from a man between 60 and 70 years old with acute or convalescent COVID-19. The chain is encoded by TRBV19 joined to TRBJ1-3; 8 central nucleotides agree with TRBD1. Sequencing was performed on peripheral blood. The CDR3 region reads CASSVGTGLGNTIYF. The nucleotide sequence reads as follows: TGTGCCAGTTCAGTTGGGACAGGACTTGGAAACACCATATATTTT. Reference TRBV19 and TRBJ1-3 proteins supply the regions before and after the CDR3; the full variable domain is: DGGITQSPKYLFRKEGQNVTLSCEQNLNHDAMYWYRQDPGQGLRLIYYSQIVNDFQKGDIAEGYSVSREKKESFPLTVTSAQKNPTAFYLCASSVGTGLGNTIYFGEGSWLTVV.